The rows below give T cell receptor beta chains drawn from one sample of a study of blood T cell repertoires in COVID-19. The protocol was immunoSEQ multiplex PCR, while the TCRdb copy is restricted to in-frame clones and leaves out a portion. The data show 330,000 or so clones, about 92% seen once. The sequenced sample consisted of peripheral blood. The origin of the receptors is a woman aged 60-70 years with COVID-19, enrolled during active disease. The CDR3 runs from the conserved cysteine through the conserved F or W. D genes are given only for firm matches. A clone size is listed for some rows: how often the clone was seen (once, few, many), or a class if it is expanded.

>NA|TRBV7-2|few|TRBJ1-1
TGTGCCAGCAGCTTAGGCCCAGGGTCCGCTGAAGCTTTCTTT
CASSLGPGSAEAFF
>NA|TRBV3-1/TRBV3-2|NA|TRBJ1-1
TGTGCCAGCAGGTCGGGGGGGGCGAACACTGAAGCTTTCTTT
CASRSGGANTEAFF
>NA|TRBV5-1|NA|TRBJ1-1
TGCGCCAGCAGCGGGGGCCCGGAGACCCGGAACACTGAAGCTTTCTTT
CASSGGPETRNTEAFF
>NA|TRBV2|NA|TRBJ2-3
TGTGCCAGCAGTGCCCTAGCGGATACGCAGTATTTT
CASSALADTQYF
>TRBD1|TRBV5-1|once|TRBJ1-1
TGCGCCAGCAGCCCCGGACAGGGTATCGACACTGAAGCTTTCTTT
CASSPGQGIDTEAFF
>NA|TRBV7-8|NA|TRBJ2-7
TGTGCCAGCAGCTTAGCGTCGACCGGACAGTACGAGCAGTACTTC
CASSLASTGQYEQYF
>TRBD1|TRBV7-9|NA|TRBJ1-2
TGTGCCAGCAGCGTCGGGACAGCGGACCTCTATGGCTACACCTTC
CASSVGTADLYGYTF
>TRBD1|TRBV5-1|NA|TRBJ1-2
TGCGCCAGCGGGCAGGGGGGACCCTATGGCTACACCTTC
CASGQGGPYGYTF
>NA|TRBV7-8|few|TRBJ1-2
TGTGCCAGCAGCCGCAGGGGAAACTATGGCTACACCTTC
CASSRRGNYGYTF
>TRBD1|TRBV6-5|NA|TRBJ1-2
TGTGCCAGCAGTTTGGACAGGACGGAATACACCTTC
CASSLDRTEYTF
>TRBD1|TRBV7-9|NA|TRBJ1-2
TGTGCCAGCAGCTTGACAGGGGGTAACTATGGCTACACCTTC
CASSLTGGNYGYTF
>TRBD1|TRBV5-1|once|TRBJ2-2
TGCGCCAGCAGTTCCGGGACAGTAAACACCGGGGAGCTGTTTTTT
CASSSGTVNTGELFF
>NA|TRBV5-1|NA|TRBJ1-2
TGCGCCAGCAGCCGAGGGGGGGACAACTATGGCTACACCTTC
CASSRGGDNYGYTF
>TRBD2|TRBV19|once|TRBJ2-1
TGTGCCAGTAGTGCTAGCGGGGGGGGGTCTTACAATGAGCAGTTCTTC
CASSASGGGSYNEQFF
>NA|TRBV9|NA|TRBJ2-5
TGTGCCAGCAGCGTAGGGACCGGACTATATCAAGAGACCCAGTACTTC
CASSVGTGLYQETQYF
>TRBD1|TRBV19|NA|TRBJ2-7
TGTGCCAGTAGTATATCTGGACAGGGCTCCTACGAGCAGTACTTC
CASSISGQGSYEQYF
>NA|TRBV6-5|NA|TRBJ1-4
TGTGCCAGCAACCAACTGACAACAACTAATGAAAAACTGTTTTTT
CASNQLTTTNEKLFF
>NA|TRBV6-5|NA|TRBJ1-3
TGTGCCAGCAGTTACTCCAGGGTCTCTGGAAACACCATATATTTT
CASSYSRVSGNTIYF
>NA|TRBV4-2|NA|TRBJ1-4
TGTGCCAGCAAATATGTTGGGGCGGAAAAACTGTTTTTT
CASKYVGAEKLFF
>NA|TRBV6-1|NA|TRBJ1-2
TGTGCCAGCAGTGAAGCGGCACGCTATGGCTACACCTTC
CASSEAARYGYTF